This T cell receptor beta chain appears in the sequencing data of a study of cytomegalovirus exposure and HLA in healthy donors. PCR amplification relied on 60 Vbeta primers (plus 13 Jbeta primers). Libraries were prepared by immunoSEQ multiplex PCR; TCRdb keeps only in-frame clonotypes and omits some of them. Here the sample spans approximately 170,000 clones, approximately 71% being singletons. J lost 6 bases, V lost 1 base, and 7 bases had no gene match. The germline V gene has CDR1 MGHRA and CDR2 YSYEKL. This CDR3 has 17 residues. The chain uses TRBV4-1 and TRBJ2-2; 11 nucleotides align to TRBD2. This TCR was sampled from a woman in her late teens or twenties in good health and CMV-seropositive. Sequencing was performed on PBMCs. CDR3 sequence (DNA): TGCGCCAGCAGCCAAGTCTTAGCGGGGGGGATGGCCGGGGAGCTGTTTTTT. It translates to CASSQVLAGGMAGELFF.